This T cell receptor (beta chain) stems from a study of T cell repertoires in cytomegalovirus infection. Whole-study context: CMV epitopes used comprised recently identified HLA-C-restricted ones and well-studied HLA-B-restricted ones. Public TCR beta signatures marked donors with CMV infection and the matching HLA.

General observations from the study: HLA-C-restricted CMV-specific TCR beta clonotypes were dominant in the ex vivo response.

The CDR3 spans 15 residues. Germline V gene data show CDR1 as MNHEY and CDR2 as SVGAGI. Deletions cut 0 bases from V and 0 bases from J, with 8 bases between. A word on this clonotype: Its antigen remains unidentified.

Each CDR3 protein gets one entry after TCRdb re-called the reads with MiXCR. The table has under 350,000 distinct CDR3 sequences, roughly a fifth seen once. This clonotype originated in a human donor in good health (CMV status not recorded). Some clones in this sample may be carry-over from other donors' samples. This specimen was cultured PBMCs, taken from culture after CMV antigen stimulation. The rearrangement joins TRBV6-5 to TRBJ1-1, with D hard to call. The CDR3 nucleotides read TGTGCCAGCAGTTACTCACAGATTATGAACACTGAAGCTTTCTTT. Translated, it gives CASSYSQIMNTEAFF.